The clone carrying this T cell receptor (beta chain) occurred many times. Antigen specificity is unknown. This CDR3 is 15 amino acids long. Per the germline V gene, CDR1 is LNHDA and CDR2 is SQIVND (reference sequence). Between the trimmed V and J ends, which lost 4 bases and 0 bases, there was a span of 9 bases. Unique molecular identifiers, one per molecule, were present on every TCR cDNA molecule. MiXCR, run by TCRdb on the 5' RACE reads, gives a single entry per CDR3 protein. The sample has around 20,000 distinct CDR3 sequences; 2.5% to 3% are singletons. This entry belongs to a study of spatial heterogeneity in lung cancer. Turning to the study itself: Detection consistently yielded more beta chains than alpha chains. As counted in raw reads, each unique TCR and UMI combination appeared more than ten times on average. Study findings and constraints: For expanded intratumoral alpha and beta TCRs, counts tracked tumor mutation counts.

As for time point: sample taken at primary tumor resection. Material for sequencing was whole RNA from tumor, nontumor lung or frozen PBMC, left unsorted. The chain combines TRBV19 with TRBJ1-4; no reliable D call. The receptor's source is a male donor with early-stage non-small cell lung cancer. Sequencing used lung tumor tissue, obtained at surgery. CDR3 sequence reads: CASSSVTSTNEKLFF. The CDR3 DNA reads TGTGCCAGTAGTAGTGTCACCTCAACTAATGAAAAACTGTTTTTT.